Listed here is a single T cell receptor beta chain. TCRdb reprocessed the 5' RACE reads via MiXCR and lists one record per CDR3 protein. The repertoire has some 320,000 distinct CDR3 sequences, approximately 15% of them found once; the top ten carry around 24%. These data originate in a study of T-cell memory formation after mild COVID-19. CDR1 is KGHSH, CDR2 LQKENI, per germline. V shed 2 bases and J shed 5 bases, with 16 bases lying between them. The CDR3 spans 15 residues. Sequences were obtained from PBMCs or a T cell subset sorted from them (not recorded which). This chain uses TRBV18 with TRBJ2-7, with TRBD1 as a possible D gene (6 bases). This TCR was sampled from a man in his late teens or twenties who had mild COVID-19 (a few samples of this study predate the infection). Cell type and time point are not known. This CDR3 is CASSPIPTGPHEQYF. CDR3 bases: TGTGCCAGCTCACCAATTCCGACAGGTCCCCACGAGCAGTACTTC.